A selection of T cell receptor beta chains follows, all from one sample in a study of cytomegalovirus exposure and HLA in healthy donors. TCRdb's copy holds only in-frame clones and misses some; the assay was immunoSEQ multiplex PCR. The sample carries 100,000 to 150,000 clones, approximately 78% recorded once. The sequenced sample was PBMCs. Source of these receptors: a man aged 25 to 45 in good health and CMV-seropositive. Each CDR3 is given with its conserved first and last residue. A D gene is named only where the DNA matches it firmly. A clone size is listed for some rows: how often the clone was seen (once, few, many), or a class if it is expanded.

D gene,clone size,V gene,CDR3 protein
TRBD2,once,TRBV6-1,CASRRLAGGYNEQFF
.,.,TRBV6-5,CASSPPGKSYNEQFF
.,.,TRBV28,CASSLSGYRQPQHF
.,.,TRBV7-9,CASSIETLNYGYTF
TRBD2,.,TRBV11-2,CASSPDFRTSGVYNEQFF
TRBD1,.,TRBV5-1,CASSLRTGDETEAFF
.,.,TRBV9,CASSEEALSYEQYF
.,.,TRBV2,CASSEALGPSGETQYF
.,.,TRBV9,CASSEDIKGYGYTF
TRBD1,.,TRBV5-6,CASSWDSAYNEQFF
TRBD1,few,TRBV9,CASSTGTGEEQYF
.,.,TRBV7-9,CASSPSTDTQYF
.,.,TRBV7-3,CATKRNLLGGEQYF
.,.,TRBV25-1,CASNSRWGKGAEAFF
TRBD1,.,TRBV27,CASSQEGTGGTEAFF
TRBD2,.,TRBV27,CASRRRLAGKSTDTQYF
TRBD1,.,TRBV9,CASSVGQGVYGYTF
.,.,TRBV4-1,CASSPNTGINQPQHF
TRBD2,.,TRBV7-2,CASSSGLAGIYEQYF
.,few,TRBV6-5,CASSYGQETSYTF
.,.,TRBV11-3,CASSLEGSSYNEQFF
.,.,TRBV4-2,CASSQEEISYLYF
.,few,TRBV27,CASSLRVAELGLYEQYF
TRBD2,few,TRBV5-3,CARSFPGTSGRRDEQYF
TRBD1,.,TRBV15,CATSARDRLPSGANVLTF
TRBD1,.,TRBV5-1,CASSLRPDRGNSPLHF
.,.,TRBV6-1,CASSENGGGSNQPQHF
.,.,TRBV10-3,CAIRAGATYEQYF
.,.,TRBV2,CASYTGTEAFF
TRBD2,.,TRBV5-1,CASSLAGLADISYEQYF
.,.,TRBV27,CASSLYRASNQPQHF
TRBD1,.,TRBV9,CASSGQGTYGYTF
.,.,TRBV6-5,CASSYSTRGNTEAFF
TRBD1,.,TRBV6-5,CASRWGQGTYEQYF
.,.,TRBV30,CAWTAGETQYF
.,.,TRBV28,CASSFSSSSGNTIYF
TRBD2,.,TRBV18,CASSPPSGYYNEQFF
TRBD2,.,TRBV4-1,CASSHPAISGRWETQYF
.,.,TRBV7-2,CASSLAIFEGGLEQYF
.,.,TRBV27,CASTGRRVTEAFF
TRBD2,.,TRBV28,CASSLSGSVVGTGELFF
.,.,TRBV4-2,CASSQEWLDEQYF
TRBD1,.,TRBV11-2,CASSSRNQSRGRKTQYF
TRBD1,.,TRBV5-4,CASSSTGVPSGANVLTF
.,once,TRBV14,CASSQRGFHEQYF
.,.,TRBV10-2,CASTTVNTEAFF
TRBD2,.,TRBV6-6,CASSYSGLANEQFF
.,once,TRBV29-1,CSVARGDYGYTF
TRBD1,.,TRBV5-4,CASSLEDRGYNEQFF
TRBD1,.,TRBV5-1,CASSPGQGRNTEAFF
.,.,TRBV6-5,CASSYGGGFLDSPLHF
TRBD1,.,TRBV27,CASSGQGSTQYF
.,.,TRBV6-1,CASSPDSVRLNEQFF
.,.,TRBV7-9,CSSSLSGASYEQYF
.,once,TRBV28,CASTPWGRAGELFF
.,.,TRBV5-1,CASSLARNLYDGDEQYF
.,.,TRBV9,CASAVGGGNQPQHF